This TCR beta chain was identified in a study of shared clonotypes between healthy human individuals. As for the study in general: Donors, aged 18 to 49, were a couple of women and three men. Every donor yielded three CD4 naive, three CD4 memory, two CD8 naive and one CD8 memory plate.

Repertoires were generated with immunoSEQ multiplex PCR, while TCRdb's copy carries only in-frame clones and drops some. There are about 2.4 million clones in the sample; more than 85% occur only once, and approximately 0.35% lies in the top ten. Germline CDR1 KGHSH, CDR2 LQKENI. The length of the CDR3 is 15 residues. Trimming shortened V by 2 bases and J by 6 bases, and 17 bases separated the two germline ends. The J gene is TRBJ2-7, the V gene TRBV18; a weak D match, TRBD2 (9 bases). The receptor's source is a man aged 18 to 29 in good health. Some clones in this sample may be carry-over from other donors' samples. Sequencing was done on a sample of naive CD4+ T cells from PBMCs. As to subset: CD45RA+ positively selected. CDR3 in amino acids: CASSPVLAGTGEQYF. DNA of the CDR3: TGTGCCAGCTCACCAGTCCTAGCGGGGACAGGCGAGCAGTACTTC.